This T cell receptor (beta chain) was profiled in a study of blood T cell repertoires in COVID-19. Produced via immunoSEQ multiplex PCR; TCRdb's table is partial and in-frame only. The table shows about 150,000 clones, with about 85% occurring only once. V lost 0 bases and J lost 2, with 16 bases in between. Per germline, CDR1 MGHRA and CDR2 YSYEKL. The CDR3 sequence is 17 residues long. Sequences were obtained from peripheral blood. This TCR was sampled from a woman aged 60-70 years with COVID-19, enrolled during active disease. J is TRBJ1-1 and V is TRBV4-1; D gene ambiguous. The CDR3 protein is CASSQEAYSSANTEAFF. CDR3 nucleotide sequence: TGCGCCAGCAGCCAAGAGGCGTATAGCAGTGCTAACACTGAAGCTTTCTTT.